Sequencing of this T cell receptor beta chain was carried out in a study of graft-versus-host responses after intestinal transplantation (dated by TCRdb to the early 2020s). Regarding the research as a whole: Multivisceral, liver-intestinal, or isolated intestinal transplants were received by the recipients. Every recipient was given anti-thymocyte globulin induction, followed by roughly 3 years of maintenance tacrolimus and steroids. After intestinal transplantation, graft-versus-host and host-versus-graft alloreactive T cell clones were followed in the graft, circulation and bone marrow using bulk TCR-beta CDR3 sequencing. To identify alloreactive clones, pre-transplant mixed lymphocyte reaction products were sequenced and then compared with unstimulated pre-transplant donor and recipient T cells. A cohort of 24 intestinal transplant recipients, including one retransplant, was enrolled, and 3 patients lacking pretransplant specimens were excluded. A peak of at least 4% donor T cells among recipient peripheral blood mononuclear cells was the definition used for donor T cell macrochimerism. Instead of going to the commercial service, samples from a few later patients were sequenced in-house on an Illumina MiSeq and processed with MiXCR.

The method was the immunoSEQ multiplex PCR assay. For most patients, genomic DNA was isolated with the Qiagen DNeasy Blood and Tissue Kit and shipped frozen to Adaptive Biotechnologies for TCR sequencing. For most patients, genomic DNA was subjected to high-throughput TCR-beta CDR3 sequencing by Adaptive Biotechnologies. The authors' analysis ran thus. Adaptive's ImmunoSEQ software was the source of the TCR sequencing data for over 15 patients, while a few other patients were processed with MiXCR and VDJtools. To correct CD4 versus CD8 sorting errors, sequences present in both subsets at a frequency ratio below 5:1 were removed. CDR3 nucleotide sequences shared between donor and recipient were removed because the origin of such sequences could not be assigned. Alloreactive clones required at least 2-fold expansion over unstimulated cells and minimum CFSE-low frequency of 0.002% (template counts) or 0.001% (read counts). A clone was considered mappable if detected in the sequenced pre-transplant spleen, lymph node, or MLR CFSE-low populations of the donor or recipient. The cumulative frequency of alloreactive clones was calculated as a percentage of all sequences, weighted by copy number. TCRdb provides this immuneACCESS table in a form limited to in-frame rearrangements. Some clones are lacking; in checked studies, under half of them reflect an unresolved V gene, and why the rest are absent is not known. The V and J calls and clone size were taken over from that table, and D and trimming were inferred from the DNA. Recorded for this sample are some 92,000 clones; roughly 92% of them occurred a single time. The ten largest account for about 0.3% of the sample.

Worth noting for this clone: No antigen is known for it. Base qualities were left out, and no much larger clone turns up one base away.

Broad study findings and their caveats: In patients with donor T cell macrochimerism, the allografts had high GvH to HvG T cell clonal ratios. Early after transplant, peak levels of circulating GvH clones were found to be associated with declines in HvG clones. The relatively low number and heterogeneity of intestinal transplant patients limited the conclusions. GvH clones were detected in recipient bone marrow, and some of these GvH clones were observed earlier in ileal mucosa or blood, consistent with an intestinal mucosal origin.

Counted from cysteine to phenylalanine, this CDR3 has 17 amino acids. Only the CDR3 part of the read is kept: 51 bases, read in frame from the first base. For CDR1 and CDR2, the germline V gene (reference sequence) lists MNHEY and SMNVEV. V is pruned by 1 base and J by 5 bases, leaving 13 bases of the junction without a gene match. The time point label corresponds to: cells obtained before transplantation from donor or recipient. CD3+CD4+ and CD3+CD8+ populations were FACS-sorted from unstimulated pre-transplant donor and recipient cells taken from spleen or lymph nodes. The rearranged chain carries TRBV27 and TRBJ1-2, and 7 bases in between align with TRBD1. The clonotype was recovered from a human donor who received an intestinal transplant. This specimen consisted of unstimulated CD4+ T cells sorted from spleen or lymph node cells, obtained before intestinal transplant. The sequenced DNA: TGTGCCAGCAGTTTATACCCACACATCGGGACAGTTTATGGCTACACCTTC. Translated, it reads CASSLYPHIGTVYGYTF.